This T cell receptor (beta chain) derives from a study of naive and memory T cell subsets. Trimming cost V 0 bases and J 10 bases; bases outside gene matches: 5. Germline V gene sequence: CDR1 KGHSH, CDR2 LQKENI. The CDR3 totals 16 residues. A UMI-containing oligonucleotide was joined by 3' ligation to the TCR cDNA template. Adult healthy volunteers gave 2.5 ml peripheral blood for whole-blood RNA. Ligated cDNA underwent four rounds of PCR with nested alpha and beta constant region primers and SP2. Each CDR3 protein gets one entry after TCRdb re-called the 5' RACE reads with MiXCR. The sample records 57,000 or so distinct CDR3 sequences, more than 7% being singletons.

The sequence derives from a male donor in good health. V is TRBV18 and J is TRBJ2-1; 14 nucleotides agree with TRBD2. As DNA, the CDR3 is TGTGCCAGCTCACCACCGGAGGGACTAGCGGGAGAGGAGCAGTTCTTC. Translated: CASSPPEGLAGEEQFF.